This T cell receptor beta chain was captured in a study of shared clonotypes between healthy human individuals. CDR3 length: 21 residues. Profiled with immunoSEQ multiplex PCR; TCRdb holds only in-frame clones, not every one. This repertoire shows some 470,000 clones, 76% found once; its top ten account for 10% to 15%. Source material: PBMCs. This TCR derives from a woman aged 40 to 49 in good health. Some clones in this sample may be carry-over from other donors' samples. The chain is built from TRBV21-1 and TRBJ2-6; TRBD1 is the table's D call and was not checked against the DNA. TRBV21-1 is assigned pseudogene status. In DNA form, the CDR3 reads TGTGCCAGCAGCGACAGGGGGGCGGGACGGATCCCGGACTCTGGGGCCAACGTCCTGACTTTC. It codes for CASSDRGAGRIPDSGANVLTF.